What follows is one T cell receptor beta chain and its context. Its target is not known. PCR involved 60 Vbeta and 13 Jbeta primers. TCRdb keeps only in-frame clones here, not all; method: immunoSEQ multiplex PCR. The profile shows 150,000 to 170,000 clones, under 80% of them singletons. V was clipped by 6 bases and J by 1 base; unmatched bases: 4. CDR1 and CDR2 (germline): MNHNS, SASEGT. CDR3 length: 15 amino acids. The sample originates from a study of cytomegalovirus exposure and HLA in healthy donors. The study, taken as a whole, reports: Immune exposure information comprised only CMV serostatus.

The source is a man aged 30 to 45 in good health and CMV-seronegative. The V call is TRBV6-1, the J call TRBJ2-2, with 8 bases identical to TRBD1. Sequenced input: PBMCs. CDR3 residues: CASSPGTGNTGELFF. CDR3 coding DNA: TGTGCCAGCAGCCCCGGGACAGGGAACACCGGGGAGCTGTTTTTT.